One sample yielded the 30 T cell receptor beta chains listed below, sequenced in a study of blood T cell repertoires in COVID-19. The repertoire was sequenced with immunoSEQ multiplex PCR; TCRdb's copy has only in-frame clones and lacks some. The table shows fewer than 200,000 clones, with approximately 79% occurring only once. The sequenced sample was peripheral blood. The origin of the receptors is a woman over 75 with acute or convalescent COVID-19.

The rearrangement joins TRBV7-8 to TRBJ2-1; 10 bases are shared with TRBD1. This CDR3 has 15 residues. From germline, CDR1 is SGHVS and CDR2 FQNEAQ. V shed 5 bases and J 6 bases; nucleotides not matched to a gene: 7. The CDR3 nucleotides are TGTGCCAGCAGCCCCAAGAGGACAGGGGGCAATGAGCAGTTCTTC. It encodes CASSPKRTGGNEQFF.

The chain employs TRBV4-2 and TRBJ1-5; TRBD1 might be the D (5 bases). CDR1 is LGHNA, CDR2 YNFKEQ, per germline. The V and J ends lost 1 base and 1 base respectively, with 11 bases between them. The CDR3 is 16 residues long. The CDR3 coding sequence is TGTGCCAGCAGCCAAGTAATTTCAGGGAGCAATCAGCCCCAGCATTTT. Protein product: CASSQVISGSNQPQHF.

The rearrangement joins TRBV10-2 to TRBJ1-4, with a weak D call TRBD1 (5 bases). Trimming left V 5 bases short and J 6 bases short, with 10 bases between. CDR1 and CDR2 from the germline V gene are WSHSY and SAAADI. This CDR3 contains 13 residues. CDR3 nucleotides: TGCGCCAGCAGTCAGGGAAGGGATGAAAAACTGTTTTTT. Translating gives CASSQGRDEKLFF.

The CDR3 DNA follows: TGTGCCAGCAGTGAGGGCCACGTCGATGAAGCTTTCTTT. Translated: CASSEGHVDEAFF. The V gene is TRBV12-3 or TRBV12-4, the J gene TRBJ1-1; D is unresolved. This CDR3 is 13 amino acids long. V was trimmed by 5 bases and J by 7 bases, leaving 14 bases between them.

The genes are TRBV11-2 and TRBJ2-1; 15 bases are shared with TRBD2. V shed 5 bases and J 9 bases; nucleotides not matched to a gene: 5. Germline CDR1 and CDR2: SGHAT and FQNNGV. This CDR3 comprises 15 residues. The CDR3 bases are TGTGCCAGCAGCGGGACTAGCGGGAGGAGGGTTGAGCAGTTCTTC. Translated, it gives CASSGTSGRRVEQFF.

The J gene is TRBJ2-7, the V gene TRBV28; possibly TRBD1 for D (6 bases). V was clipped by 8 bases and J by 2 bases, with 22 bases between them. The CDR3 covers 16 residues. Germline assignment: CDR1 MDHEN and CDR2 SYDVKM. The CDR3 spells CASSSPWPGQTYEQYF. As DNA, the CDR3 is TGTGCCAGCTCCTCTCCCTGGCCGGGACAAACCTACGAGCAGTACTTC.

The V gene is TRBV28, the J gene TRBJ2-1, with TRBD1 matching 8 bases. V shed 3 bases, J shed 2 bases, and the junction held 6 bases outside the gene matches. The V gene's germline CDR1 is MDHEN and CDR2 SYDVKM. The CDR3 runs 16 residues. CDR3 sequence (DNA): TGTGCCAGCAGTTTGCAGGGGGCGCCAACCTACAATGAGCAGTTCTTC. Translation gives CASSLQGAPTYNEQFF.

The genes are TRBV5-4 and TRBJ2-7, with 7 bases matching TRBD1. Germline lookup yields CDR1 SGHNT and CDR2 YYREEE (reference sequence). CDR3 length: 14 residues. With 3 bases clipped from V and 4 bases from J, the junction kept 7 bases outside the gene matches. The CDR3 coding sequence is TGTGCCAGCAGCTCGAAAACAGGGGTTTACGAGCAGTACTTC. Protein sequence: CASSSKTGVYEQYF.

The chain links TRBV6-2 or TRBV6-3 to TRBJ1-5; 10 positions agree with TRBD1. The CDR3 spans 17 residues. V dropped 5 bases and J dropped 0; count of bases not matched to a gene: 7. The germline gives CDR1 MNHEY, CDR2 SVGEGT. The CDR3 protein is CASSQQGTGVSNQPQHF. Written as DNA, the CDR3 is TGTGCCAGCAGTCAACAAGGGACAGGGGTTAGCAATCAGCCCCAGCATTTT.

V is TRBV19 and J is TRBJ1-5, with D perhaps matching TRBD1 (5 bases). Trimming pared 10 bases from V and 4 bases from J, leaving 14 bases between. Germline V gene lookup returns CDR1 LNHDA and CDR2 SQIVND (reference sequence). This CDR3 contains 13 residues. CDR3 loop: CATAGQDNQPQHF. CDR3 nucleotides: TGTGCCACGGCAGGACAAGATAATCAGCCCCAGCATTTT. The variable domain in full, completed from reference TRBV19 and TRBJ1-5, reads DGGITQSPKYLFRKEGQNVTLSCEQNLNHDAMYWYRQDPGQGLRLIYYSQIVNDFQKGDIAEGYSVSREKKESFPLTVTSAQKNPTAFYLCATAGQDNQPQHFGDGTRLSIL.

The chain combines TRBV7-2 with TRBJ2-5; 7 positions agree with TRBD2. The CDR3 is 16 residues long. Trimming at V came to 1 base and at J to 1 base, leaving 6 bases not matched to a gene. Germline loops: CDR1 SGHTA, CDR2 FQGNSA. This chain's CDR3 is CASSLGSSGTQETQYF. The CDR3 nucleotides read TGTGCCAGCAGCTTAGGGAGCAGCGGGACCCAAGAGACCCAGTACTTC.

The chain couples TRBV4-1 to TRBJ2-1; D unresolved. This CDR3 contains 14 residues. CDR1 is MGHRA, CDR2 YSYEKL, per germline. Trimming cost V 0 bases and J 3 bases, with 6 bases left between them. In DNA form, the CDR3 reads TGCGCCAGCAGCCAAGATCGTAGCTACAATGAGCAGTTCTTC. Its protein product is CASSQDRSYNEQFF.

This clone has more than one count but fewer than ten. The rearrangement uses TRBV18 and TRBJ2-5, with D hard to call. With 3 bases removed from V and 3 bases from J, the gap between germline ends came to 8 bases. CDR1 and CDR2 from the germline V gene are KGHSH and LQKENI. CDR3 length equals 13 residues. CDR3 DNA sequence: TGTGCCAGCTCACCTTACATGAAAGAGACCCAGTACTTC. Translation: CASSPYMKETQYF.

V gene TRBV2 combines with J gene TRBJ2-4; maybe TRBD2 (6 bases). This CDR3 is 15 amino acids long. Trimming stripped 7 bases from V and 6 bases from J, with 19 bases between. Germline assignment: CDR1 SNHLY and CDR2 FYNNEI. CDR3 in amino acids: CASTRYRDGGNIQYF. The CDR3 DNA is TGTGCCAGCACCCGATACCGGGACGGGGGAAACATTCAGTACTTC.

Notes on this clone: Other DNA sequences in the same sample also yield this CDR3. This sequence joins TRBV28 and TRBJ1-5, with a tentative D call TRBD1 (5 bases). This CDR3 has 13 amino acids. Germline-derived CDR1 and CDR2 are MDHEN and SYDVKM. The V end was cut by 6 bases, the J end by 3 bases, with 9 bases between. This CDR3 is CASRQGYNQPQHF. DNA for the CDR3: TGTGCCAGCAGGCAGGGCTACAATCAGCCCCAGCATTTT.

On this clone itself: Germline and junction disagree at one end, which may indicate a read error. The V and J genes are TRBV6-2 or TRBV6-3 and TRBJ2-7; 8 nucleotides agree with TRBD2. Germline V gene lookup returns CDR1 MNHEY and CDR2 SVGEGT. CDR3 length equals 15 residues. This CDR3 is CASNYPGLGSYEQYF. The CDR3 coding sequence is TGTGCCAGCAATTACCCGGGACTAGGCAGCTACGAGCAGTACTTC.

CDR3 nucleotides: TGTGCCAGTCATAACAGGGTCCGTCGGTACTTC. It translates to CASHNRVRRYF. The rearrangement links TRBV21-1 to TRBJ2-7; the table assigns TRBD1, which was not confirmed against the DNA. TRBV21-1 is reported as a pseudogene. This CDR3 has 11 amino acids.

The chain is built from TRBV12-3 or TRBV12-4 and TRBJ1-1; D remains ambiguous. There are 13 residues in the CDR3. Trimming pared 3 bases from V and 1 base from J, leaving 6 bases between. CDR3: CASSFGRNTEAFF. The CDR3 DNA follows: TGTGCCAGCAGTTTTGGGCGGAACACTGAAGCTTTCTTT.

The sample holds one count of this clone. The V gene is TRBV11-1, the J gene TRBJ1-1, with D possibly matching TRBD1 (5 bases). CDR1 and CDR2 (germline): SGHAT, FQDESV (reference sequence). The CDR3 has 13 residues. V dropped 5 bases and J dropped 1 base, with 8 bases sitting between them. The CDR3 DNA reads as TGTGCCAGCAGCAGGGGTCCGAACACTGAAGCTTTCTTT. As protein: CASSRGPNTEAFF.

The chain recombines TRBV6-5 with TRBJ2-5; perhaps TRBD1 as D (6 bases). Trimming pared 4 bases from V and 2 bases from J, leaving 11 bases between. Looked up from germline, CDR1 is MNHEY and CDR2 is SVGAGI. The CDR3 covers 14 residues. In DNA, the CDR3 is TGTGCCAGCAGTTTCCGGGACACTCAAGAGACCCAGTACTTC. Amino acid sequence: CASSFRDTQETQYF.

The chain recombines TRBV19 with TRBJ2-6, with D tentatively TRBD1 (6 bases). This CDR3 has 15 amino acids. Germline loops: CDR1 LNHDA, CDR2 SQIVND (reference sequence). Trimming stripped 7 bases from V and 0 bases from J, with 10 bases between. The CDR3 here is CASKTGPSGANVLTF. CDR3 DNA: TGTGCCAGTAAAACAGGGCCCTCTGGGGCCAACGTCCTGACTTTC.

This chain connects TRBV3-1 (or the pseudogene TRBV3-2) to TRBJ1-1; D is possibly TRBD1 (5 bases). Germline assignment: CDR1 LGHDT and CDR2 YNNKEL (reference sequence). Trimming pared 1 base from V and 5 bases from J, leaving 14 bases between. CDR3 length: 15 residues. Here the CDR3 reads CASSQGRGLGTEAFF. Here the CDR3 DNA reads TGTGCCAGCAGCCAAGGAAGGGGCCTAGGGACTGAAGCTTTCTTT.

The rearrangement uses TRBV10-3 and TRBJ1-2; D is unresolved. In germline, CDR1 is ENHRY, CDR2 SYGVKD. This CDR3 contains 11 residues. Trimming pared 4 bases from V and 7 bases from J, leaving 7 bases between. This chain's CDR3 is CAISGGLGYTF. The CDR3 DNA reads TGTGCCATCAGTGGAGGCCTTGGCTACACCTTC.

V and J are TRBV6-4 and TRBJ2-3; TRBD2 is a possible D gene (5 bases). This CDR3 is 16 amino acids long. Germline values: CDR1 MRHNA, CDR2 SNTAGT. Trimming removed 1 base from V and 0 bases from J, with 11 bases in between. The CDR3 loop is CASSDYGGASTDTQYF. CDR3 DNA: TGTGCCAGCAGTGACTATGGAGGAGCTAGCACAGATACGCAGTATTTT.

The J gene is TRBJ2-7, the V gene TRBV7-8; D is possibly TRBD1 (5 bases). There are 16 residues in the CDR3. V was pared by 3 bases and J by 3 bases, with 18 bases between. Germline-derived CDR1 and CDR2 are SGHVS and FQNEAQ. CDR3 DNA sequence: TGTGCCAGCAGCTTCACCCGCAGGGATTCGGGCTACGAGCAGTACTTC. Amino acids: CASSFTRRDSGYEQYF.

This clone was detected only a few times. The genes are TRBV21-1 and TRBJ2-7; the table's D call, TRBD2, was not checked against the DNA. TRBV21-1 is a documented pseudogene. CDR3 length equals 14 residues. Here the CDR3 DNA reads TGTGCCAGCAGCCGTCATTACCAGGGAGGAGAGCAGTACTTC. Protein product: CASSRHYQGGEQYF.

This clone has only one observation. This chain uses TRBV28 with TRBJ1-1; 7 bases map to TRBD1. V shed 6 bases and J 4 bases; nucleotides not matched to a gene: 8. Germline V gene sequence: CDR1 MDHEN, CDR2 SYDVKM. This CDR3 has 14 residues. CDR3 nucleotides: TGTGCCAGCAGCCAGGGACAGTGGGGCACTGAAGCTTTCTTT. Translated, it gives CASSQGQWGTEAFF.

The rearrangement links TRBV10-1 to TRBJ1-5, with D uncertain. CDR3 length equals 12 residues. Trimming cost V 0 bases and J 9 bases, with 6 bases left between them. CDR1 and CDR2 (germline): WNHNN, SYGVQD (reference sequence). CDR3: CASSESAGPQHF. The CDR3 coding sequence is TGCGCCAGCAGTGAGTCGGCGGGGCCCCAGCATTTT.

J is TRBJ1-4 and V is TRBV12-3 or TRBV12-4, with D unresolved. Trimming took off 6 bases at V and 8 bases at J, with 13 bases between the two ends. The CDR3 runs 13 residues. The CDR3 is CASSVQRKEKLFF. CDR3 coding DNA: TGTGCCAGCAGCGTCCAGAGGAAGGAAAAACTGTTTTTT.

The chain couples TRBV15 to TRBJ2-3, with D possibly TRBD2 on 5 matching bases. CDR3 length equals 15 residues. Deletions cut 0 bases from V and 2 bases from J, with 9 bases between. CDR1 and CDR2 from the germline V gene are LNHNV and YYDKDF (reference sequence). The CDR3 region is CATSRDREFTDTQYF. In DNA form, the CDR3 reads TGTGCCACCAGCAGAGATAGGGAGTTCACAGATACGCAGTATTTT.